The clone carrying this T cell receptor beta chain was seen just once. Its target is unknown. The protocol was immunoSEQ multiplex PCR, while the TCRdb copy is restricted to in-frame clones and leaves out a portion. The sample includes tens of thousands of clones, just under 90% seen only once; the top ten take over 1%. The CDR3 is made up of 14 amino acids. V was shortened by 8 bases and J by 2 bases, with 16 bases between the two germline ends. Germline V lookup: CDR1 MGHDK, CDR2 SYGVNS. These data originate in a study of blood T cell dynamics during melanoma immunotherapy. The overall study: First-line therapy was either pembrolizumab or nivolumab with ipilimumab for metastatic melanoma. Study-wide results and caveats: At W3, later disease-control patients showed bifurcated PBMC repertoire changes, unlike progressors.

The sample's time point: pre-treatment baseline. Apart from two fast progressors, RECIST 1.1 response was judged 12 weeks post-infusion. Patients with prior systemic cancer treatment, concomitant immunosuppressants, or other active malignancies were excluded. Material: blood, obtained from a patient treated with checkpoint blockade. The chain is built from TRBV25-1 and TRBJ2-7, with D maybe TRBD1 (5 bases). The source is a human donor with melanoma. As DNA, the CDR3 is TGTGCCAGCGCGCCAGGTGTAGGGGCCTACGAGCAGTACTTC. Translated, it gives CASAPGVGAYEQYF.